Sequencing of this T cell receptor beta chain was carried out in a study of T cell responses to AZD1222 COVID-19 vaccine. The study, taken as a whole, reports: Spike-wide coverage was observed for vaccine-associated CD4 TCRs, with dominant responses at 160-218 and 743-854.

On this clone: Its specificity is not known.

Sequencing was performed with immunoSEQ multiplex PCR; in TCRdb, only in-frame clones are kept and a portion is missing. The table records about 150,000 clones, 80% to 95% of them present only once. The sequences come from peripheral blood, collected 28 days after the second AZD1222 dose. The receptor's source is an adult who received the AZD1222 COVID-19 vaccine.

The CDR3 here is CASSFGGGSSYNEQFF. CDR3 DNA: TGTGCCAGCAGCTTTGGCGGGGGGAGCTCCTACAATGAGCAGTTCTTC. J is TRBJ2-1 and V is TRBV7-3; 8 bases map to TRBD2. Germline V lookup: CDR1 SGHTA, CDR2 FQGTGA. V was clipped by 3 bases and J by 0 bases; unmatched bases: 4. CDR3 length equals 16 residues.